A selection of T cell receptor beta chains follows, all from one sample in a study of regulatory T cells in long-lasting Graves disease. Each CDR3 protein is one row after TCRdb ran MiXCR on the multiplex PCR reads. The sample shows 300,000 to 400,000 distinct CDR3 sequences, around a sixth of them seen only once. The sequenced sample was peripheral blood mononuclear cells (PBMCs), obtained at new diagnosis, from a patient treated with antithyroid drugs. The receptors shown here come from a female donor with Graves disease. Both conserved end residues are part of each CDR3. Fields, in order: J gene, V gene, D gene, clone size, CDR3 DNA, CDR3 protein. A D gene is named only where the DNA matches it firmly. Clone size is not always given. Where it is, it says once, few, many or a class for expanded clones.

j_call: TRBJ2-7
v_call: TRBV5-1
d_call: TRBD1
clone_size: NA
cdr3_nt: TGCGCCAGCAGCTTGGAGGGGGCTTCCGGGACAGGTCCCTACGAGCAGTACTTC
cdr3_aa: CASSLEGASGTGPYEQYF

j_call: TRBJ2-4
v_call: TRBV5-4
d_call: NA
clone_size: many
cdr3_nt: TGTGCCAGCAGCTTGGACGCCAACATTCAGTACTTC
cdr3_aa: CASSLDANIQYF

j_call: TRBJ2-3
v_call: TRBV6-9
d_call: TRBD2
clone_size: many
cdr3_nt: TGTGCCAGCAGTTACGGGGGACTAGCGTTTGTAGATACGCAGTATTTT
cdr3_aa: CASSYGGLAFVDTQYF

j_call: TRBJ1-1
v_call: TRBV2
d_call: NA
clone_size: once
cdr3_nt: TGTGCCAGTTCAGGGGCAGGGTGGACTGAAGCTTTCTTT
cdr3_aa: CASSGAGWTEAFF

j_call: TRBJ1-2
v_call: TRBV29-1
d_call: TRBD1
clone_size: many
cdr3_nt: TGCAGCGTCCTTGGACAGGCCTCGAAAACTAACTATGGCTACACCTTC
cdr3_aa: CSVLGQASKTNYGYTF

j_call: TRBJ1-6
v_call: TRBV13
d_call: TRBD1
clone_size: many
cdr3_nt: TGTGCCAGCAGCGCCGGACAGGCAATAGGTTCACCCCTCCACTTT
cdr3_aa: CASSAGQAIGSPLHF

j_call: TRBJ1-2
v_call: TRBV3-1
d_call: NA
clone_size: few
cdr3_nt: TGTGCCAGCAGCCAATTTAACTATGGCTACACCTTC
cdr3_aa: CASSQFNYGYTF

j_call: TRBJ2-5
v_call: TRBV9
d_call: NA
clone_size: NA
cdr3_nt: TGTGCCAGCAGCATCGCCGGGACTCGCCAAGAGACCCAGTACTTC
cdr3_aa: CASSIAGTRQETQYF

j_call: TRBJ2-6
v_call: TRBV6-1
d_call: NA
clone_size: NA
cdr3_nt: TGTGCCGTCTCTGGGGCCAACGTCCTGACTTTC
cdr3_aa: CAVSGANVLTF

j_call: TRBJ1-1
v_call: TRBV27
d_call: TRBD1
clone_size: few
cdr3_nt: TGTGCCAGCAGTTATACAGGGGGTTACGTTGGAACTGAAGCTTTCTTT
cdr3_aa: CASSYTGGYVGTEAFF

j_call: TRBJ1-3
v_call: TRBV5-4
d_call: TRBD1
clone_size: NA
cdr3_nt: TGTGCCAGCAGCCACCGACAGGGAGGCGGAAACACCATATATTTT
cdr3_aa: CASSHRQGGGNTIYF

j_call: TRBJ1-2
v_call: TRBV28
d_call: NA
clone_size: many
cdr3_nt: TGTGCCAGCAGTTTATGGGACTATGGCTACACCTTC
cdr3_aa: CASSLWDYGYTF

j_call: TRBJ2-3
v_call: TRBV7-2
d_call: TRBD2
clone_size: many
cdr3_nt: TGTGCCAGCAGCTTATGGTTAGCGGGAGGGCTTATATCTAGCACAGATACGCAGTATTTT
cdr3_aa: CASSLWLAGGLISSTDTQYF

j_call: TRBJ2-1
v_call: TRBV20-1
d_call: TRBD1
clone_size: many
cdr3_nt: TGCAGTGTAAGGGGGCAGGCCTACAATGAGCAGTTCTTC
cdr3_aa: CSVRGQAYNEQFF

j_call: TRBJ2-7
v_call: TRBV20-1
d_call: TRBD2
clone_size: NA
cdr3_nt: TGCAGTGCTGTGCCCTCTCCCGGGACTAGCGGGAGAAGGGGGTACGAGCAGTACTTC
cdr3_aa: CSAVPSPGTSGRRGYEQYF

j_call: TRBJ2-3
v_call: TRBV2
d_call: NA
clone_size: many
cdr3_nt: TGTGCCAGCAGTGACTCTGCTCGCACAGATACGCAGTATTTT
cdr3_aa: CASSDSARTDTQYF

j_call: TRBJ1-2
v_call: TRBV27
d_call: TRBD1
clone_size: many
cdr3_nt: TGTGCCAGCAGTTTATTTTCTCCCGGGACAGGGGTTTATGGCTACACCTTC
cdr3_aa: CASSLFSPGTGVYGYTF

j_call: TRBJ1-5
v_call: TRBV30
d_call: NA
clone_size: NA
cdr3_nt: TGTGCCTGGAGTGCTACTACAGGGAGCCAGCCCCAGCATTTT
cdr3_aa: CAWSATTGSQPQHF

j_call: TRBJ2-1
v_call: TRBV20-1
d_call: TRBD2
clone_size: NA
cdr3_nt: TGCAGTGCTACCGATACTTCTAGCGGGGACAACCCCTTC
cdr3_aa: CSATDTSSGDNPF

j_call: TRBJ1-1
v_call: TRBV29-1
d_call: TRBD1
clone_size: NA
cdr3_nt: TGCAGCGTTTCTACGGACAGGGCCACTGAAGCTTTCTTT
cdr3_aa: CSVSTDRATEAFF

j_call: TRBJ2-2
v_call: TRBV10-3
d_call: NA
clone_size: NA
cdr3_nt: TGTGCCTCCCACCTTGAGTCGAGCACCGGGGAGCTGTTTTTT
cdr3_aa: CASHLESSTGELFF

j_call: TRBJ2-7
v_call: TRBV12-3/TRBV12-4
d_call: TRBD1
clone_size: many
cdr3_nt: TGTGCCAGCAGTCCCGCACAGGGGTCCTACGAGCAGTACTTC
cdr3_aa: CASSPAQGSYEQYF

j_call: TRBJ1-2
v_call: TRBV6-1
d_call: TRBD1
clone_size: many
cdr3_nt: TGTGCCAGCAGGGCGTGGGACAGCAACTATGGCTACACCTTC
cdr3_aa: CASRAWDSNYGYTF

j_call: TRBJ1-1
v_call: TRBV3-1
d_call: NA
clone_size: many
cdr3_nt: TGTGCCAGCAGCCAAGATCTACGTCAGCTGAACACTGAAGCTTTCTTT
cdr3_aa: CASSQDLRQLNTEAFF

j_call: TRBJ1-1
v_call: TRBV10-3
d_call: NA
clone_size: NA
cdr3_nt: TGTGCCATCAGTGAGACAGACTTGAACACTGAAGCTTTCTTT
cdr3_aa: CAISETDLNTEAFF

j_call: TRBJ2-1
v_call: TRBV11-1
d_call: TRBD2
clone_size: few
cdr3_nt: TGTGCCAGCAGCTTGAGGCGACTAGCGGGGATTGAGCAGTTCTTC
cdr3_aa: CASSLRRLAGIEQFF

j_call: TRBJ1-1
v_call: TRBV12-3/TRBV12-4
d_call: NA
clone_size: many
cdr3_nt: TGTGCCAGCAGTTCGCGGAGGGCTGAAGCTTTCTTT
cdr3_aa: CASSSRRAEAFF

j_call: TRBJ2-3
v_call: TRBV7-9
d_call: NA
clone_size: many
cdr3_nt: TGTGCCAGCAGCCTCATGGACTCCAGAACAGATACGCAGTATTTT
cdr3_aa: CASSLMDSRTDTQYF

j_call: TRBJ2-7
v_call: TRBV5-6
d_call: NA
clone_size: NA
cdr3_nt: TGTGCCAGCAACTACCCAGGGGGGTACCCCTACGAGCAGTACTTC
cdr3_aa: CASNYPGGYPYEQYF

j_call: TRBJ2-1
v_call: TRBV9
d_call: NA
clone_size: many
cdr3_nt: TGTGCCAGCAGCGCTCAACAGGGTGACGATGAGCAGTTCTTC
cdr3_aa: CASSAQQGDDEQFF

j_call: TRBJ2-5
v_call: TRBV27
d_call: NA
clone_size: many
cdr3_nt: TGTGCCAGCAGTTTTAAAGGCCAGAGAGTATCGGGAGAGACCCAGTACTTC
cdr3_aa: CASSFKGQRVSGETQYF

j_call: TRBJ1-5
v_call: TRBV4-1
d_call: NA
clone_size: few
cdr3_nt: TGCGCCAGCACCTCTGACCAGAATCAGCCCCAGCATTTT
cdr3_aa: CASTSDQNQPQHF

j_call: TRBJ1-1
v_call: TRBV3-1
d_call: NA
clone_size: many
cdr3_nt: TGTGCCAGCAGCCAAGGTGGCAGCCTTGAAGCTTTCTTT
cdr3_aa: CASSQGGSLEAFF

j_call: TRBJ2-2
v_call: TRBV10-1
d_call: TRBD1
clone_size: many
cdr3_nt: TGCGCCAGCAGCCGGGACAGTTCGAACACCGGGGAGCTGTTTTTT
cdr3_aa: CASSRDSSNTGELFF

j_call: TRBJ2-3
v_call: TRBV6-1
d_call: TRBD2
clone_size: many
cdr3_nt: TGTGCCAGCAGTGGCCCCCGGGGGGGGAGGGATACGCAGTATTTT
cdr3_aa: CASSGPRGGRDTQYF

j_call: TRBJ2-7
v_call: TRBV5-1
d_call: NA
clone_size: few
cdr3_nt: TGCGCCAGCAGCTTGGTGTCAACTGAGGGTTACGAGCAGTACTTC
cdr3_aa: CASSLVSTEGYEQYF

j_call: TRBJ1-2
v_call: TRBV6-5
d_call: NA
clone_size: NA
cdr3_nt: TGTGCCAGCAGTTCAGTAGGGCAGGGAGCAACTAACTATGGCTACACCTTC
cdr3_aa: CASSSVGQGATNYGYTF

j_call: TRBJ1-5
v_call: TRBV19
d_call: NA
clone_size: many
cdr3_nt: TGTGCCAGTAGTATAACCACGGGGGGCAATCAGCCCCAGCATTTT
cdr3_aa: CASSITTGGNQPQHF

j_call: TRBJ1-1
v_call: TRBV27
d_call: NA
clone_size: many
cdr3_nt: TGTGCCAGCAGCGGGGGGCTGAACACTGAAGCTTTCTTT
cdr3_aa: CASSGGLNTEAFF

j_call: TRBJ2-5
v_call: TRBV5-4
d_call: NA
clone_size: NA
cdr3_nt: TGTGCCAGCAGCTTGGACCGGGACTCCCAAGAGACCCAGTACTTC
cdr3_aa: CASSLDRDSQETQYF

j_call: TRBJ2-5
v_call: TRBV28
d_call: NA
clone_size: many
cdr3_nt: TGTGCCAGCAGTCCCTCAACCACAGGGACCCAGTACTTC
cdr3_aa: CASSPSTTGTQYF

j_call: TRBJ1-5
v_call: TRBV27
d_call: NA
clone_size: many
cdr3_nt: TGTGCCAGCAGTTTATCGATTATTTCGGCAGGGTACGGGCAGCCCCAGCATTTT
cdr3_aa: CASSLSIISAGYGQPQHF

j_call: TRBJ1-5
v_call: TRBV7-9
d_call: TRBD1
clone_size: many
cdr3_nt: TGTGCCAGCAGCGGGGTGGACAGGGGCTATGATCAGCCCCAGCATTTT
cdr3_aa: CASSGVDRGYDQPQHF

j_call: TRBJ2-7
v_call: TRBV6-5
d_call: NA
clone_size: few
cdr3_nt: TGTGCCAGCAGTTACGGGTCCAACCCCGGTTACGAGCAGTACTTC
cdr3_aa: CASSYGSNPGYEQYF

j_call: TRBJ2-5
v_call: TRBV6-5
d_call: TRBD2
clone_size: few
cdr3_nt: TGTGCCAGCAGTTCCTACCGTCTGCGGGGGGGCGGCGAGCCCCAGTACTTC
cdr3_aa: CASSSYRLRGGGEPQYF

j_call: TRBJ1-2
v_call: TRBV27
d_call: TRBD1
clone_size: many
cdr3_nt: TGTGCCAGCAGTTTGGGCGCAGGGGGCGGTGGCTACACCTTC
cdr3_aa: CASSLGAGGGGYTF

j_call: TRBJ1-2
v_call: TRBV19
d_call: TRBD1
clone_size: few
cdr3_nt: TGTGCCACCACGTCCGAGGGGGCCCCGGGCTACACCTTC
cdr3_aa: CATTSEGAPGYTF

j_call: TRBJ2-7
v_call: TRBV27
d_call: NA
clone_size: many
cdr3_nt: TGTGCCAGCAGTTCAGCAAACTACGAGCAGTACTTC
cdr3_aa: CASSSANYEQYF

j_call: TRBJ2-1
v_call: TRBV30
d_call: TRBD1
clone_size: many
cdr3_nt: TGTGCCTGGAGCCAACGCCGAACAGGGGATGAGCAGTTCTTC
cdr3_aa: CAWSQRRTGDEQFF

j_call: TRBJ1-2
v_call: TRBV4-3
d_call: NA
clone_size: many
cdr3_nt: TGCGCCAGCACTAACCGGGACAAAGGCTCTAACTATGGCTACACCTTC
cdr3_aa: CASTNRDKGSNYGYTF

j_call: TRBJ1-1
v_call: TRBV6-2/TRBV6-3
d_call: TRBD1
clone_size: many
cdr3_nt: TGTGCCAGCAGGCCCGGACAGGTATCAGAGGACACTGAAGCTTTCTTT
cdr3_aa: CASRPGQVSEDTEAFF

j_call: TRBJ2-3
v_call: TRBV7-9
d_call: TRBD2
clone_size: NA
cdr3_nt: TGTGCCAGCAGGATAGCGGGGGGGCCGGGGGATACGCAGTATTTT
cdr3_aa: CASRIAGGPGDTQYF

j_call: TRBJ1-1
v_call: TRBV12-3/TRBV12-4
d_call: NA
clone_size: many
cdr3_nt: TGTGCCAGCAGTTTCCGGGTCGGGAACACTGAAGCTTTCTTT
cdr3_aa: CASSFRVGNTEAFF

j_call: TRBJ1-1
v_call: TRBV7-9
d_call: NA
clone_size: many
cdr3_nt: TGTGCCAGCAGCTCGACGGTGAGGGACACTGAAGCTTTCTTT
cdr3_aa: CASSSTVRDTEAFF

j_call: TRBJ1-3
v_call: TRBV2
d_call: NA
clone_size: many
cdr3_nt: TGTGCCAGCAGTGAAGCGTGGGGGCCTGGAAACACCATATATTTT
cdr3_aa: CASSEAWGPGNTIYF

j_call: TRBJ2-5
v_call: TRBV11-1
d_call: TRBD1
clone_size: many
cdr3_nt: TGTGCCAGCAGCCGCCGAGCAGGGGGAGTAGAGACCCAGTACTTC
cdr3_aa: CASSRRAGGVETQYF

j_call: TRBJ1-4
v_call: TRBV4-1
d_call: TRBD1
clone_size: NA
cdr3_nt: TGCGCCAGCAGCCGCACGACAGGGTTCGAAAAACTGGTTTTT
cdr3_aa: CASSRTTGFEKLVF

j_call: TRBJ1-2
v_call: TRBV19
d_call: NA
clone_size: few
cdr3_nt: TGTGCCAGTAGTATTATAGGCATGGCTGGCTACACCTTC
cdr3_aa: CASSIIGMAGYTF